This T cell receptor (beta chain) was found in a study of vaccination and CD4 T cells after COVID-19. The treatment is: roughly 11-day PBMC culture with coronavirus spike peptide pools or control peptides (ViraFEST assay). TCR sequencing followed the expansion of antigen-specific T cells with peptide pools in ViraFEST. Of note for this clonotype: What it binds is unknown.

V dropped 4 bases and J dropped 2 bases, with 18 bases sitting between them. Germline-derived CDR1 and CDR2 are ENHRY and SYGVKD. The CDR3 extends over 16 amino acids. CD4+ T cells that had been cultured provided DNA sequenced with the Oncomine TCR Beta short-read assay. TCRdb used MiXCR to reprocess the PCR reads, holding one entry per CDR3 protein. This sample has about 21,000 distinct CDR3 sequences; 70% occur once, and the top ten carry 8.6%. The source material was CD4+ T cells from blood, cultured in vitro. The clonotype originates from a human donor who had recovered from COVID-19. This chain uses TRBV10-3 with TRBJ2-7, with D perhaps given as TRBD1 or TRBD2 (5 bases each). The DNA of the CDR3 is TGTGCCATCAGTGGGGGCGTCAGGGCGGGCACCTACGAGCAGTACTTC. It specifies CAISGGVRAGTYEQYF.